This T cell receptor (beta chain) was profiled in a study of shared T cell receptors in the human thymus. Germline CDR1 and CDR2: LGHNA and YSLEER. J lost 2 bases, V lost 0 bases, and 6 bases had no gene match. This CDR3 contains 17 residues. Assay used: immunoSEQ multiplex PCR; TCRdb lists only in-frame clones, some missing. The sample yields about 710,000 clones, around 87% seen once. The same sample was also studied in work on human thymus T cells. That paper notes: Serving as donors were healthy Finnish infants, each of whom was having open corrective surgery for congenital heart defects. Thymic material originated from resections removed in the course of corrective heart surgery. Thymic and blood repertoires appeared to carry a bias in their V and J gene usage.

The chain recombines TRBV4-3 with TRBJ2-3; 9 nucleotides match TRBD2. The TCR was taken from a boy in the first two years of life with a congenital heart defect. Input material: thymocytes. CDR3 bases: TGCGCCAGCAGCCAAGATCCCCAGCGGGGGGCCACAGATACGCAGTATTTT. The encoded protein is CASSQDPQRGATDTQYF.